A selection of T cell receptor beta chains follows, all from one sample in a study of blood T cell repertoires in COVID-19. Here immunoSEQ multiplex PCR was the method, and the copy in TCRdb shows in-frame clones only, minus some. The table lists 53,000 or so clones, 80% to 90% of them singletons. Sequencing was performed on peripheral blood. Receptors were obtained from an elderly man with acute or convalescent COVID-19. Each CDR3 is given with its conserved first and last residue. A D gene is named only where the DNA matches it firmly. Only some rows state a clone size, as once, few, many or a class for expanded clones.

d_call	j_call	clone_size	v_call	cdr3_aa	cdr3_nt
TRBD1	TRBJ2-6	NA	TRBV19	CASNRDRPLGGANVLTF	TGTGCCAGTAACCGGGACAGGCCTCTAGGTGGGGCCAACGTCCTGACTTTC
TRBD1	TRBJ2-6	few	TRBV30	CAWRGTGRTSGANVLTF	TGTGCCTGGAGGGGGACAGGGCGGACCTCTGGGGCCAACGTCCTGACTTTC
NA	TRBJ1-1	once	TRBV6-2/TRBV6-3	CASSSGHLNTEAFF	TGTGCCAGCAGTTCGGGACACTTGAACACTGAAGCTTTCTTT
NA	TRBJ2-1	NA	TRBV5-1	CASSLVASAGNEQFF	TGCGCCAGCAGCTTGGTGGCTAGCGCTGGCAATGAGCAGTTCTTC
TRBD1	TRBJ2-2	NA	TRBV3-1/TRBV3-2	CASSLGTGANTGELFF	TGTGCCAGCAGCCTAGGGACAGGGGCGAACACCGGGGAGCTGTTTTTT
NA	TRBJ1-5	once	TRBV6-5	CASSYGGAHSNQPQHF	TGTGCCAGCAGTTACGGGGGGGCGCATAGCAATCAGCCCCAGCATTTT
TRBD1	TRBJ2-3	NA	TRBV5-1	CASSLEGGAGTDTQYF	TGCGCCAGCAGCTTGGAAGGGGGCGCGGGCACAGATACGCAGTATTTT
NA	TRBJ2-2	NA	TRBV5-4	CASSSQGGGELFF	TGTGCCAGCAGTTCACAGGGTGGCGGGGAGCTGTTTTTT
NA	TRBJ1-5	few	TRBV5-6	CASSLAGGNDQPQHF	TGTGCCAGCAGCTTGGCGGGGGGCAACGATCAGCCCCAGCATTTT
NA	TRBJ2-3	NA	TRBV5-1	CASSLQGTDTQYF	TGCGCCAGCAGCTTGCAGGGGACAGATACGCAGTATTTT